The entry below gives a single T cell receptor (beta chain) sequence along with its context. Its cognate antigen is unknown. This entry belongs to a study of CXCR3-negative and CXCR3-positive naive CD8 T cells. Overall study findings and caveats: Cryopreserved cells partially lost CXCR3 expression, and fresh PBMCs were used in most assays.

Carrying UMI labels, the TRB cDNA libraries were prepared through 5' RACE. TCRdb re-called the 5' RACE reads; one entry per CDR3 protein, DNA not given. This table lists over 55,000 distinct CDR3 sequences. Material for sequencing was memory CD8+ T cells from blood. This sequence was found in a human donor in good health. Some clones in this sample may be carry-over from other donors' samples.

Here the CDR3 reads CASSFRASLEQYF. The genes are TRBV5-6 and TRBJ2-7; TCRdb's D call of TRBD2 is untestable without DNA. The germline V gene encodes CDR1 SGHDT and CDR2 YYEEEE. This CDR3 has 13 residues.